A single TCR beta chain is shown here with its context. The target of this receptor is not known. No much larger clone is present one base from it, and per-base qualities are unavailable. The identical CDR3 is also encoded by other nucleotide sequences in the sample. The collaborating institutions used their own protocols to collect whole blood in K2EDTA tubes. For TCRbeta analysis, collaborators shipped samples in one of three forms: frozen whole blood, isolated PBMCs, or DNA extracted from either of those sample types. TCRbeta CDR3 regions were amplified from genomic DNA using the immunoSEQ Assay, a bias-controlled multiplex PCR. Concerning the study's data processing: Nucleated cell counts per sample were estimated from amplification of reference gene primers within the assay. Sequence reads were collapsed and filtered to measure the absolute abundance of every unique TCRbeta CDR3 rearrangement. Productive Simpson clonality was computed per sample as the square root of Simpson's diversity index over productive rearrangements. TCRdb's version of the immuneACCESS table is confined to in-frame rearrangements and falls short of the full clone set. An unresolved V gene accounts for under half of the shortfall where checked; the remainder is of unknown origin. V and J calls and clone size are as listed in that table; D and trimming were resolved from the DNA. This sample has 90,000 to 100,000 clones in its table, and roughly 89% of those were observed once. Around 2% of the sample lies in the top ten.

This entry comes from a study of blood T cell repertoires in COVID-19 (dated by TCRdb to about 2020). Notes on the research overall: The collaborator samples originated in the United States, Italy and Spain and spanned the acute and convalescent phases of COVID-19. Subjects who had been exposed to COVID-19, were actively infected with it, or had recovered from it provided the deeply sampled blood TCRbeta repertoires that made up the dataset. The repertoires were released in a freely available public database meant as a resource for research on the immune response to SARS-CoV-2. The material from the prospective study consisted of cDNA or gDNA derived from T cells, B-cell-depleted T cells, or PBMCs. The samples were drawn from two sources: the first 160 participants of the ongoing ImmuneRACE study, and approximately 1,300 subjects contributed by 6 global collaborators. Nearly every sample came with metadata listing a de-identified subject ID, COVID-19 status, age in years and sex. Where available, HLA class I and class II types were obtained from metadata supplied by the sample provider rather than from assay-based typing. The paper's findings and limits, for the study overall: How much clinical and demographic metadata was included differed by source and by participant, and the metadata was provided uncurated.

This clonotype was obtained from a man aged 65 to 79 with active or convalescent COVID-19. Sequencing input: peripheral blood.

This receptor has the CDR3 CASRGQGLNTEAFF. The nucleotides read TGTGCCAGCAGGGGCCAGGGGTTGAACACTGAAGCTTTCTTT. The rearrangement joined TRBV6-5 to TRBJ1-1; TRBD1 is perhaps the D gene, given 6 matching bases. A distance of 11 bases separates the germline ends of V and J, which lose 6 bases and 0 bases respectively. The CDR3 runs 14 amino acids, cysteine and phenylalanine included. Only the CDR3 portion is preserved as DNA: 42 bases, with reading frame beginning at the first base. CDR1 and CDR2 were assigned from the germline V gene as MNHEY and SVGAGI.